This TCR beta chain was recovered during a study of blood T cell repertoires in COVID-19. Across the study: COVID-19 samples from acute and convalescent phases originated in the United States, Italy and Spain.

The repertoire was sequenced with immunoSEQ multiplex PCR; TCRdb's copy has only in-frame clones and lacks some. Of tens of thousands of clones listed, roughly 84% are singletons. Germline lookup yields CDR1 MDHEN and CDR2 SYDVKM. The CDR3 is made up of 16 amino acids. V was clipped by 8 bases and J by 10 bases, with 24 bases between them. The sequence came from an elderly woman in a cohort sampled during active or convalescent COVID-19. V gene TRBV28 combines with J gene TRBJ1-6; a possible D gene is TRBD1 (5 bases). Sample: peripheral blood. This chain's CDR3 is CASHPPDTGFWSPLHF. As DNA, the CDR3 is TGTGCCAGCCATCCCCCGGACACTGGCTTTTGGTCACCCCTCCACTTT.